A selection of T cell receptor beta chains follows, all from one sample in a study of T cells in Graves' hyperthyroidism and ophthalmopathy. TCRdb ran MiXCR on the multiplex PCR reads and lists one entry per CDR3 protein. The sample consists of around 250,000 distinct CDR3 sequences, about 15% of them appearing once. The material sequenced was blood. Receptors were obtained from a middle-aged woman with Graves' hyperthyroidism that later progressed to Graves' ophthalmopathy. The CDR3 runs from the conserved cysteine through the conserved F or W. D genes are given only for firm matches. Clone size, where shown, is once, few, many, or a class for clones that have expanded.

>.|TRBJ2-7|.|TRBV29-1
CSVEDLEAEQYF
>many|TRBJ1-1|.|TRBV6-1
CASIHSGAGNTEAFF
>many|TRBJ2-1|.|TRBV7-8
CASSLGGLGSSYNEQFF
>few|TRBJ1-1|TRBD1|TRBV19
CASRQGGTVTEAFF
>many|TRBJ2-1|TRBD2|TRBV2
CASSVEQTSGRVPSYNEQFF
>.|TRBJ2-1|TRBD2|TRBV27
CASSLSRTSGLSYNEQFF
>many|TRBJ2-7|.|TRBV10-3
CAISDSLGDSSYEQYF
>.|TRBJ2-1|TRBD1|TRBV2
CASFAPGQGIVAGLEDEQFF
>few|TRBJ2-5|.|TRBV29-1
CSVEVPEGCWYF
>many|TRBJ1-1|.|TRBV6-1
CASRGLNTEAFF
>many|TRBJ2-3|.|TRBV28
CASSTIGFSTDTQYF